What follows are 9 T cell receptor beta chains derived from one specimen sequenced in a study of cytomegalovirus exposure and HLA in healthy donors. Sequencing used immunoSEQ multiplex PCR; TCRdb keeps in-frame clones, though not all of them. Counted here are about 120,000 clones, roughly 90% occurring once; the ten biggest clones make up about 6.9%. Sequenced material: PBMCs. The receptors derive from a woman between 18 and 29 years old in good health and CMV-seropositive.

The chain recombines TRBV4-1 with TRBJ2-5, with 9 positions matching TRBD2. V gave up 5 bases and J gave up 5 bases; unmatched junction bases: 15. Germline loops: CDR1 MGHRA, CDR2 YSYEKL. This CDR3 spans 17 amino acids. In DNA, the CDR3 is TGCGCCAGCAGCTCTCGGGGTAGCGGGGGCCAGGGGGAGACCCAGTACTTC. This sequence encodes CASSSRGSGGQGETQYF.

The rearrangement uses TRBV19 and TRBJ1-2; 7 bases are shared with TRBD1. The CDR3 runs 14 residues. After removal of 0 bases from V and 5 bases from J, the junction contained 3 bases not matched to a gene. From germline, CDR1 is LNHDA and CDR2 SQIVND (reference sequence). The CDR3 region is CASSIDSQGYGYTF. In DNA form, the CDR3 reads TGTGCCAGTAGTATAGACTCACAGGGGTATGGCTACACCTTC.

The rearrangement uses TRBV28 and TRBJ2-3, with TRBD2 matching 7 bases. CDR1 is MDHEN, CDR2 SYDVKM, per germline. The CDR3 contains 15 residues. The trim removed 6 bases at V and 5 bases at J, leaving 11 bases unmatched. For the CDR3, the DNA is TGTGCCAGCAGACGGCAGACTAGCCTGGGAGATACGCAGTATTTT. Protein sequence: CASRRQTSLGDTQYF.

The CDR3 DNA reads as TGTGCCAGCAGTTACTCTCCGGGACAGAGCTCCTACGAGCAGTACTTC. The encoded protein is CASSYSPGQSSYEQYF. This chain links TRBV6-6 with TRBJ2-7; 7 nucleotides line up with TRBD1. Germline CDR1 reads MNHNY; CDR2 reads SVGAGI (reference sequence). The CDR3 is 16 residues long. J lost 0 bases, V lost 0 bases, and 5 bases had no gene match.

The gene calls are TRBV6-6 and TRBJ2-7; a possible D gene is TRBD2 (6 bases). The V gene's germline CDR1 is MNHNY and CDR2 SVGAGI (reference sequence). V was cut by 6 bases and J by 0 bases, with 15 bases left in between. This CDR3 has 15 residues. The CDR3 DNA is TGTGCCAGCAGGCGCGGGACGGACGTCTCCTACGAGCAGTACTTC. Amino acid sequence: CASRRGTDVSYEQYF.

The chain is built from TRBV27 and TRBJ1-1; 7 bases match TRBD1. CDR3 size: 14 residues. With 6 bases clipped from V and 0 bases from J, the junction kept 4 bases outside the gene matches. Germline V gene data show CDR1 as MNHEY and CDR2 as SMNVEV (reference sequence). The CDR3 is CASRNRGLNTEAFF. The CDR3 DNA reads TGTGCCAGCAGGAACAGGGGATTGAACACTGAAGCTTTCTTT.

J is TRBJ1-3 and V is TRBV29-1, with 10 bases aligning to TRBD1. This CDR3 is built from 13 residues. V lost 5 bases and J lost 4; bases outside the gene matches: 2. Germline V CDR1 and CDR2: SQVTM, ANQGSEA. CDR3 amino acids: CSVRTGGGNTIYF. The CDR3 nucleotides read TGCAGCGTTCGGACAGGGGGGGGAAACACCATATATTTT.

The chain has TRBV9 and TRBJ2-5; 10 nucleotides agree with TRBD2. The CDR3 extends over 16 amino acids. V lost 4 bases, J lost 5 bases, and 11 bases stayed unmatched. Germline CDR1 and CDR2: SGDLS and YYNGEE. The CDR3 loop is CASSPRTSGLSETQYF. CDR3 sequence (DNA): TGTGCCAGCAGCCCTCGGACTAGCGGCCTTTCGGAGACCCAGTACTTC.

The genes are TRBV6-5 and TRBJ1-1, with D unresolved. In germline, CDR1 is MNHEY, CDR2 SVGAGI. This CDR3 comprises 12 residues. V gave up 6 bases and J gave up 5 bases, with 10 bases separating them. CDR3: CASRSKRTEAFF. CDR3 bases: TGTGCCAGCAGATCCAAGAGGACTGAAGCTTTCTTT.